The TCR beta chain under discussion was sequenced for a study of shared clonotypes between healthy human individuals. The CDR3 loop spans 15 amino acids. Unmatched junction bases numbered 11, after V lost 3 bases and J lost 6 bases. Germline lookup yields CDR1 SNHLY and CDR2 FYNNEI. Produced via immunoSEQ multiplex PCR; TCRdb's table is partial and in-frame only. The repertoire has roughly 1,100,000 clones, more than 65% of them found once; the top ten carry around 1.5%. Study-level findings and limits: It was the non-shared clonotypes that had lower generation probabilities than clonotypes shared by all four donors. Across subsets, estimated richness was generally greater for naive than for memory populations.

Details on this clone: The antigen is undetermined.

The clonotype originates from a man between 18 and 29 years old in good health. The chain combines TRBV2 with TRBJ2-7; 7 bases are shared with TRBD2. Sequencing input: memory CD4+ T cells sorted from blood. Subset reported: CD45RA-negative fraction. The DNA for the CDR3 is TGTGCCAGCAGTGATGGGGGGAGGGATCGGGGCGAGCAGTACTTC. Translated: CASSDGGRDRGEQYF.